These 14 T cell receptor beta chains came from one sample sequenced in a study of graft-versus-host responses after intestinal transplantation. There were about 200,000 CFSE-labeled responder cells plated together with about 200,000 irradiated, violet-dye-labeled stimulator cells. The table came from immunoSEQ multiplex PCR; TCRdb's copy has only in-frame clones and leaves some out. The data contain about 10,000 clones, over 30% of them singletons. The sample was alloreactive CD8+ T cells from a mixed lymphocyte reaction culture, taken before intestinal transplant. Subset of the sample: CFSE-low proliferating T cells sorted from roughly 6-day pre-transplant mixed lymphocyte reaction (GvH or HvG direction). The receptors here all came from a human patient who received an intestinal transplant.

CDR3: CASRPQGWGETQYF. CDR3 DNA sequence: TGTGCCAGCAGGCCACAGGGATGGGGAGAGACCCAGTACTTC. The V call is TRBV2, the J call TRBJ2-5; D might be TRBD1 (6 bases). CDR3 length: 14 amino acids. Germline CDR1 SNHLY, CDR2 FYNNEI. Trimming took off 6 bases at V and 4 bases at J, with 15 bases between the two ends.

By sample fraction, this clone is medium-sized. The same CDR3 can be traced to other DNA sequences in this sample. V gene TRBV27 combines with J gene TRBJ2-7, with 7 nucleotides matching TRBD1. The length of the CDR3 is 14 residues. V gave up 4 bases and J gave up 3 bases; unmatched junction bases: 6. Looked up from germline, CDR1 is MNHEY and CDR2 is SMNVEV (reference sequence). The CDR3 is CASSSGGSSYEQYF. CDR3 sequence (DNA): TGTGCCAGCAGTTCAGGGGGATCCAGCTACGAGCAGTACTTC.

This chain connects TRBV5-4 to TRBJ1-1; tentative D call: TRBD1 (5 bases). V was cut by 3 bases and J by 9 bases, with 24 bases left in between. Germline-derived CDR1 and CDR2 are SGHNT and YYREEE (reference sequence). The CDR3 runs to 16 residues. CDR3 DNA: TGTGCCAGCAGCTCTGCGTGGGGGGGACTAAACGACCAAGCTTTCTTT. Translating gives CASSSAWGGLNDQAFF. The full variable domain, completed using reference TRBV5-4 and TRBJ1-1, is ETGVTQSPTHLIKTRGQQVTLRCSSQSGHNTVSWYQQALGQGPQFIFQYYREEENGRGNFPPRFSGLQFPNYSSELNVNALELDDSALYLCASSSAWGGLNDQAFFGQGTRLTVV.

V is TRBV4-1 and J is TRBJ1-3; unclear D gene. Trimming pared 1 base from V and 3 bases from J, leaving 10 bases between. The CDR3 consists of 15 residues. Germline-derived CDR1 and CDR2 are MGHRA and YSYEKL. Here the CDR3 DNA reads TGCGCCAGCAGCCAAGTCGAGGGTGGTGGAAACACCATATATTTT. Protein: CASSQVEGGGNTIYF.

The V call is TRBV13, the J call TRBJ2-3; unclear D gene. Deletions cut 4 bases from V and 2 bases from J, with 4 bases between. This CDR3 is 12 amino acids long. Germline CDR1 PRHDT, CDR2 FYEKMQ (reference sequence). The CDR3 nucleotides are TGTGCCAGCAGCTACACCACAGATACGCAGTATTTT. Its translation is CASSYTTDTQYF. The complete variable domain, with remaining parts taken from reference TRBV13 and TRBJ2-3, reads AAGVIQSPRHLIKEKRETATLKCYPIPRHDTVYWYQQGPGQDPQFLISFYEKMQSDKGSIPDRFSAQQFSDYHSELNMSSLELGDSALYFCASSYTTDTQYFGPGTRLTVL.

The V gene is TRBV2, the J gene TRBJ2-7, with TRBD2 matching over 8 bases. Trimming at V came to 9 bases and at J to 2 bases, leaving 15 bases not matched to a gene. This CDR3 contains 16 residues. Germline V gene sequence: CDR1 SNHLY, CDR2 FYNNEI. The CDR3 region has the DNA TGTGCCAGTGACGGAGGGTCGGGAGGGAAGCCCTACGAGCAGTACTTC. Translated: CASDGGSGGKPYEQYF.

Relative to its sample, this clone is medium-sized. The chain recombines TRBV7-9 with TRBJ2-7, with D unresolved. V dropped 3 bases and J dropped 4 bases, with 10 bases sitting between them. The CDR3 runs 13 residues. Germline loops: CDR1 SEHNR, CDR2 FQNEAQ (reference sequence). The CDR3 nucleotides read TGTGCCAGCAGCTTTCCTTCAGAATACGAGCAGTACTTC. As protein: CASSFPSEYEQYF.

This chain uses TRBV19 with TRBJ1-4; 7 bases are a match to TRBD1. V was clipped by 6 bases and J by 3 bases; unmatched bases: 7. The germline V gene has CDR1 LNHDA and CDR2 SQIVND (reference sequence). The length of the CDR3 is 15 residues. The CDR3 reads CASRTLDRSNEKLFF. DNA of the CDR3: TGTGCCAGTAGGACCCTGGACAGGTCTAATGAAAAACTGTTTTTT.

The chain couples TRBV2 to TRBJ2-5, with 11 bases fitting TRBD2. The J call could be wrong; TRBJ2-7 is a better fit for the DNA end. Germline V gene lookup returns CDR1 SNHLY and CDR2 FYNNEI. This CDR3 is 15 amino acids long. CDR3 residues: CASRVTSGGSYEQYF. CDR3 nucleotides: TGTGCCAGCAGGGTAACTAGCGGGGGATCCTACGAGCAGTACTTC.

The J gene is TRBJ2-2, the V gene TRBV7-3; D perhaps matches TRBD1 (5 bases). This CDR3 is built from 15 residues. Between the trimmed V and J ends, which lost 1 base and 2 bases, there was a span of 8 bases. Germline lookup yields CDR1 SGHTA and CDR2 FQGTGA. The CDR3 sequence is CASSLRGGNTGELFF. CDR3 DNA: TGTGCCAGCAGCTTAAGGGGCGGAAACACCGGGGAGCTGTTTTTT.

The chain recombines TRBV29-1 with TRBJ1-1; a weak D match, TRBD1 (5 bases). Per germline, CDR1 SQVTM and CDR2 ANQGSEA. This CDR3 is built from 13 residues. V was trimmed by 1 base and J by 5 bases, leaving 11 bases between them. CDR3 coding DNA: TGCAGCGTTGAAGGGGGGGAAATGACTGAAGCTTTCTTT. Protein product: CSVEGGEMTEAFF.

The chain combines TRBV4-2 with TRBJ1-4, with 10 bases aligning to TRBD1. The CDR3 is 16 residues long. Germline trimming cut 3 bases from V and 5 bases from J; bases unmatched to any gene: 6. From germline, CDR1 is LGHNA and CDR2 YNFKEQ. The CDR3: CASSQPGQGINEKLFF. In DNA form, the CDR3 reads TGTGCCAGCAGCCAGCCGGGACAGGGGATCAATGAAAAACTGTTTTTT.

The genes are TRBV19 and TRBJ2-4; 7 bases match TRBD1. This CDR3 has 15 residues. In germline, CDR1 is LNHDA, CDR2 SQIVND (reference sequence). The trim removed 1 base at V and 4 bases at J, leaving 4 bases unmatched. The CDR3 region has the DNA TGTGCCAGTAGTATAGTGGGGACAGCTAAAAACATTCAGTACTTC. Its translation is CASSIVGTAKNIQYF.

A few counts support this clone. The chain's CDR3 is CASSSELFLDYGYTF. The CDR3 nucleotides are TGTGCCAGCAGCTCGGAACTATTCTTGGACTATGGCTACACCTTC. The V call is TRBV7-9, the J call TRBJ1-2, with D hard to call. Trimming removed 4 bases at V and 3 bases at J, with 15 bases between. Germline CDR1 and CDR2: SEHNR and FQNEAQ (reference sequence). This CDR3 region has 15 residues.